These T cell receptor beta chains were read from a single sample in a study of control samples from healthy donors and cancer patients. The table came from immunoSEQ multiplex PCR; TCRdb's copy has only in-frame clones and leaves some out. The data show roughly 130,000 clones, with around 93% seen just once and approximately 8.6% held by the top ten. The sample consisted of blood. Receptors originate from a young man in good health. Both conserved end residues are part of each CDR3. D genes are given only for firm matches. Expanded clones get a size class; other rows say once, few or many, or leave the size out.

clone size: -; V gene: TRBV7-9; J gene: TRBJ2-6; D gene: TRBD1; CDR3 protein: CASSPGQGYSGANVLTF; CDR3 DNA: TGTGCCAGCAGTCCAGGACAGGGTTACTCTGGGGCCAACGTCCTGACTTTC
clone size: -; V gene: TRBV4-1; J gene: TRBJ2-7; D gene: -; CDR3 protein: CASSQASLGAAYEQYF; CDR3 DNA: TGCGCCAGCAGCCAAGCTTCCCTCGGGGCCGCCTACGAGCAGTACTTC
clone size: -; V gene: TRBV11-3; J gene: TRBJ2-1; D gene: TRBD2; CDR3 protein: CASSLGLAGGRSEQFF; CDR3 DNA: TGTGCCAGCAGCTTAGGGCTAGCGGGGGGCCGAAGTGAGCAGTTCTTC
clone size: -; V gene: TRBV5-1; J gene: TRBJ2-6; D gene: -; CDR3 protein: CASTGQNSGANVLTF; CDR3 DNA: TGCGCCAGCACCGGACAAAACTCTGGGGCCAACGTCCTGACTTTC
clone size: -; V gene: TRBV7-9; J gene: TRBJ2-7; D gene: TRBD1; CDR3 protein: CASSPDRGLDEQYF; CDR3 DNA: TGTGCCAGCAGCCCGGACAGGGGCCTTGACGAGCAGTACTTC
clone size: -; V gene: TRBV6-5; J gene: TRBJ1-5; D gene: -; CDR3 protein: CASDNQPQHF; CDR3 DNA: TGTGCCAGTGACAATCAGCCCCAGCATTTT
clone size: -; V gene: TRBV7-9; J gene: TRBJ2-2; D gene: TRBD1; CDR3 protein: CASSLWDRVTGELFF; CDR3 DNA: TGTGCCAGCAGCTTATGGGACAGGGTCACCGGGGAGCTGTTTTTT
clone size: -; V gene: TRBV7-2; J gene: TRBJ2-7; D gene: -; CDR3 protein: CASSRTGDYEQYF; CDR3 DNA: TGTGCCAGCAGCCGTACAGGCGACTACGAGCAGTACTTC
clone size: -; V gene: TRBV19; J gene: TRBJ2-5; D gene: TRBD2; CDR3 protein: CASSIDLSSGIQETQYF; CDR3 DNA: TGTGCCAGTAGTATAGATCTGTCTAGCGGGATACAAGAGACCCAGTACTTC
clone size: -; V gene: TRBV3-1/TRBV3-2; J gene: TRBJ1-5; D gene: -; CDR3 protein: CASSRDNRIGVQPQHF; CDR3 DNA: TGTGCCAGCAGCCGGGACAACAGGATCGGGGTTCAGCCCCAGCATTTT
clone size: -; V gene: TRBV27; J gene: TRBJ1-3; D gene: -; CDR3 protein: CASSSARPYSGNTIYF; CDR3 DNA: TGTGCCAGCAGTTCCGCCCGACCCTACTCTGGAAACACCATATATTTT
clone size: -; V gene: TRBV9; J gene: TRBJ2-1; D gene: -; CDR3 protein: CASSVAAGWVNNEQFF; CDR3 DNA: TGTGCCAGCAGCGTGGCGGCGGGGTGGGTAAACAATGAGCAGTTCTTC
clone size: -; V gene: TRBV11-2; J gene: TRBJ2-4; D gene: TRBD1; CDR3 protein: CASSSIQGDIQYF; CDR3 DNA: TGTGCCAGCAGCTCAATCCAGGGGGACATTCAGTACTTC
clone size: -; V gene: TRBV30; J gene: TRBJ1-5; D gene: -; CDR3 protein: CAWSGAGSNQPQHF; CDR3 DNA: TGTGCCTGGAGTGGGGCAGGAAGCAATCAGCCCCAGCATTTT
clone size: -; V gene: TRBV6-5; J gene: TRBJ1-1; D gene: -; CDR3 protein: CASRAGFNTEAFF; CDR3 DNA: TGTGCCAGCAGGGCCGGGTTCAACACTGAAGCTTTCTTT
clone size: -; V gene: TRBV10-3; J gene: TRBJ1-1; D gene: -; CDR3 protein: CAISEGVVDTEAFF; CDR3 DNA: TGTGCCATCAGTGAGGGGGTTGTCGACACTGAAGCTTTCTTT
clone size: -; V gene: TRBV7-9; J gene: TRBJ2-5; D gene: -; CDR3 protein: CASSVQAGWYQETQYF; CDR3 DNA: TGTGCCAGCAGCGTACAGGCAGGATGGTACCAAGAGACCCAGTACTTC
clone size: -; V gene: TRBV12-5; J gene: TRBJ1-5; D gene: -; CDR3 protein: CASGSGNQPQHF; CDR3 DNA: TGTGCTAGTGGTTCTGGAAATCAGCCCCAGCATTTT
clone size: -; V gene: TRBV12-3/TRBV12-4; J gene: TRBJ2-7; D gene: TRBD1; CDR3 protein: CASRTGVHEQYF; CDR3 DNA: TGTGCCAGCAGGACAGGGGTCCACGAGCAGTACTTC
clone size: -; V gene: TRBV6-5; J gene: TRBJ1-1; D gene: -; CDR3 protein: CASSASMEDTEAFF; CDR3 DNA: TGTGCCAGCAGCGCCAGTATGGAGGACACTGAAGCTTTCTTT
clone size: -; V gene: TRBV12-3/TRBV12-4; J gene: TRBJ1-5; D gene: -; CDR3 protein: CASSSSRGPQHF; CDR3 DNA: TGTGCCAGCAGTTCCTCACGGGGGCCCCAGCATTTT
clone size: once; V gene: TRBV5-4; J gene: TRBJ2-1; D gene: -; CDR3 protein: CASSLKGGGPYNEQFF; CDR3 DNA: TGTGCCAGCAGCCTCAAGGGGGGGGGACCCTACAATGAGCAGTTCTTC
clone size: -; V gene: TRBV4-1; J gene: TRBJ1-2; D gene: TRBD1; CDR3 protein: CASSQGGTGAYGYTF; CDR3 DNA: TGCGCCAGCAGCCAGGGCGGGACAGGGGCTTATGGCTACACCTTC
clone size: -; V gene: TRBV3-1/TRBV3-2; J gene: TRBJ1-2; D gene: -; CDR3 protein: CASSQDFRGNGYTF; CDR3 DNA: TGTGCCAGCAGCCAAGATTTCCGGGGCAATGGCTACACCTTC
clone size: -; V gene: TRBV29-1; J gene: TRBJ2-7; D gene: -; CDR3 protein: CSVEDLGGTSYEQYF; CDR3 DNA: TGCAGCGTTGAAGATCTTGGGGGGACCTCCTACGAGCAGTACTTC
clone size: -; V gene: TRBV7-9; J gene: TRBJ1-2; D gene: -; CDR3 protein: CASSSPVNYGYTF; CDR3 DNA: TGTGCCAGCAGCTCCCCCGTAAACTATGGCTACACCTTC
clone size: -; V gene: TRBV6-6; J gene: TRBJ1-1; D gene: TRBD1; CDR3 protein: CASSYVGQDGEAFF; CDR3 DNA: TGTGCCAGCAGTTACGTCGGACAGGATGGAGAAGCTTTCTTT
clone size: -; V gene: TRBV5-1; J gene: TRBJ2-1; D gene: TRBD2; CDR3 protein: CASTSGAPSHNEQFF; CDR3 DNA: TGCGCCAGCACCAGCGGGGCCCCTTCTCACAATGAGCAGTTCTTC
clone size: -; V gene: TRBV4-1; J gene: TRBJ1-2; D gene: -; CDR3 protein: CASSQDTPGYYGYTF; CDR3 DNA: TGCGCCAGCAGCCAAGATACCCCGGGGTACTATGGCTACACCTTC
clone size: -; V gene: TRBV7-2; J gene: TRBJ1-1; D gene: -; CDR3 protein: CASSDDRINSLEAFF; CDR3 DNA: TGTGCCAGCAGCGATGACAGAATAAACAGTCTTGAAGCTTTCTTT
clone size: -; V gene: TRBV7-9; J gene: TRBJ2-6; D gene: -; CDR3 protein: CASSFGRVVSGANVLTF; CDR3 DNA: TGTGCCAGCAGCTTCGGCAGGGTGGTCTCTGGGGCCAACGTCCTGACTTTC
clone size: many; V gene: TRBV7-9; J gene: TRBJ1-2; D gene: -; CDR3 protein: CASSSDGLSSGGYTF; CDR3 DNA: TGTGCCAGCAGCTCGGACGGCCTCTCAAGCGGTGGCTACACCTTC
clone size: -; V gene: TRBV29-1; J gene: TRBJ1-1; D gene: TRBD1; CDR3 protein: CSVEPGGTEAFF; CDR3 DNA: TGCAGCGTTGAACCAGGGGGGACTGAAGCTTTCTTT
clone size: -; V gene: TRBV29-1; J gene: TRBJ1-2; D gene: -; CDR3 protein: CSVEGVVGYGYTF; CDR3 DNA: TGCAGCGTTGAAGGAGTCGTAGGCTATGGCTACACCTTC
clone size: -; V gene: TRBV12-3/TRBV12-4; J gene: TRBJ1-6; D gene: -; CDR3 protein: CASSSNRASPLHF; CDR3 DNA: TGTGCCAGCAGTAGTAACAGGGCTTCACCCCTCCACTTT
clone size: once; V gene: TRBV12-3/TRBV12-4; J gene: TRBJ2-5; D gene: -; CDR3 protein: CASSLGETQYF; CDR3 DNA: TGTGCCAGCAGTTTGGGAGAGACCCAGTACTTC
clone size: -; V gene: TRBV30; J gene: TRBJ2-4; D gene: -; CDR3 protein: CAWRATGLSVLGNIQYF; CDR3 DNA: TGTGCCTGGAGGGCCACAGGGCTTAGCGTTCTGGGAAACATTCAGTACTTC
clone size: -; V gene: TRBV6-4; J gene: TRBJ1-6; D gene: TRBD1; CDR3 protein: CASGRDSNSPLHF; CDR3 DNA: TGTGCCAGCGGTCGGGACAGTAATTCACCCCTCCACTTT
clone size: -; V gene: TRBV6-5; J gene: TRBJ1-3; D gene: -; CDR3 protein: CASSSLGNTIYF; CDR3 DNA: TGTGCCAGCAGTAGTCTGGGAAACACCATATATTTT
clone size: -; V gene: TRBV30; J gene: TRBJ1-2; D gene: TRBD1; CDR3 protein: CAWKVTGAFFYGYTF; CDR3 DNA: TGTGCCTGGAAAGTGACAGGGGCCTTCTTCTATGGCTACACCTTC
clone size: -; V gene: TRBV6-1; J gene: TRBJ1-2; D gene: -; CDR3 protein: CASSELGVSHYGYTF; CDR3 DNA: TGTGCCAGCAGTGAGCTGGGGGTCTCTCACTATGGCTACACCTTC
clone size: -; V gene: TRBV7-9; J gene: TRBJ1-3; D gene: -; CDR3 protein: CASSQGNGNTIYF; CDR3 DNA: TGTGCCAGCAGCCAAGGGAACGGAAACACCATATATTTT
clone size: -; V gene: TRBV2; J gene: TRBJ2-1; D gene: TRBD2; CDR3 protein: CASSGPGLAVINEQFF; CDR3 DNA: TGTGCCAGCAGTGGCCCGGGACTAGCGGTGATCAATGAGCAGTTCTTC
clone size: -; V gene: TRBV30; J gene: TRBJ1-2; D gene: -; CDR3 protein: CAWSNTGRANYGYTF; CDR3 DNA: TGTGCCTGGAGTAACACAGGGAGAGCTAACTATGGCTACACCTTC
clone size: -; V gene: TRBV5-1; J gene: TRBJ1-4; D gene: TRBD1; CDR3 protein: CASSFRTGGEKLFF; CDR3 DNA: TGCGCCAGCAGCTTCCGGACAGGGGGCGAAAAACTGTTTTTT
clone size: -; V gene: TRBV4-2; J gene: TRBJ2-7; D gene: -; CDR3 protein: CASSSDRAPRGEQYF; CDR3 DNA: TGTGCCAGCAGTTCGGACCGGGCCCCCCGGGGAGAGCAGTACTTC
clone size: -; V gene: TRBV10-3; J gene: TRBJ2-3; D gene: TRBD1; CDR3 protein: CAKRDRVEDTQYF; CDR3 DNA: TGTGCCAAACGGGACAGGGTGGAAGATACGCAGTATTTT
clone size: -; V gene: TRBV7-2; J gene: TRBJ2-5; D gene: TRBD2; CDR3 protein: CASSFGALAGVSETQYF; CDR3 DNA: TGTGCCAGCAGCTTTGGGGCTCTAGCGGGGGTATCAGAGACCCAGTACTTC
clone size: -; V gene: TRBV4-2; J gene: TRBJ2-3; D gene: TRBD2; CDR3 protein: CASSQDWAGGSDTQYF; CDR3 DNA: TGTGCCAGCAGCCAAGATTGGGCGGGGGGTTCCGATACGCAGTATTTT
clone size: -; V gene: TRBV11-2; J gene: TRBJ1-6; D gene: -; CDR3 protein: CASSLVGNGGYSPLHF; CDR3 DNA: TGTGCCAGCAGCTTAGTCGGTAACGGGGGGTACTCACCCCTCCACTTT
clone size: -; V gene: TRBV11-3; J gene: TRBJ2-2; D gene: -; CDR3 protein: CASSFPGALGGELFF; CDR3 DNA: TGTGCCAGCAGCTTTCCCGGGGCGTTGGGCGGGGAGCTGTTTTTT
clone size: -; V gene: TRBV6-5; J gene: TRBJ2-5; D gene: TRBD2; CDR3 protein: CASTGTSPQETQYF; CDR3 DNA: TGTGCCAGCACTGGGACTAGCCCTCAAGAGACCCAGTACTTC
clone size: -; V gene: TRBV27; J gene: TRBJ2-7; D gene: -; CDR3 protein: CASSLSKGRDEQYF; CDR3 DNA: TGTGCCAGCAGTTTATCGAAAGGGCGGGACGAGCAGTACTTC
clone size: -; V gene: TRBV7-9; J gene: TRBJ2-3; D gene: TRBD2; CDR3 protein: CASSSQRGGFTDTQYF; CDR3 DNA: TGTGCCAGCAGCTCGCAGCGGGGGGGATTCACAGATACGCAGTATTTT
clone size: -; V gene: TRBV27; J gene: TRBJ2-7; D gene: TRBD2; CDR3 protein: CASSLFAGGTYEQYF; CDR3 DNA: TGTGCCAGCAGTTTATTTGCGGGGGGAACCTACGAGCAGTACTTC
clone size: -; V gene: TRBV7-6; J gene: TRBJ2-2; D gene: -; CDR3 protein: CASSPAAPLPAGELFF; CDR3 DNA: TGTGCCAGCAGCCCGGCCGCGCCACTCCCAGCCGGGGAGCTGTTTTTT
clone size: -; V gene: TRBV29-1; J gene: TRBJ2-7; D gene: -; CDR3 protein: CSARPATGNEQYF; CDR3 DNA: TGCAGCGCCAGACCGGCCACAGGGAACGAGCAGTACTTC